The text below deals with one T cell receptor beta chain. Its antigen remains unidentified. The sample belongs to a study of T cell repertoires in cytomegalovirus infection. Study-level background: From public TCR beta signatures came an indication of both CMV infection and matching HLA type.

Study observations and caveats: The cumulative frequency of public TCR beta families identified carriers of CMV plus the relevant HLA. The ex vivo response showed dominance by HLA-C-restricted CMV-specific TCR beta clonotypes.

V lost 2 bases to trimming and J lost 2 bases, with 16 bases between them. Per the germline V gene, CDR1 is SGHVS and CDR2 is FNYEAQ. The CDR3 consists of 17 residues. TCRdb passed the reads through MiXCR, listing each CDR3 protein once. Counted here are under 200,000 distinct CDR3 sequences, 15% to 20% occurring once; the ten biggest clones make up 15% to 20%. Sequencing used CD8+ T cells from PBMCs. The genes are TRBV7-6 and TRBJ2-1; the D gene is possibly TRBD2 (6 bases). This TCR came from a human donor in good health (CMV status not recorded). Some clones in this sample may be carry-over from other donors' samples. CDR3 in amino acids: CASSLLRLGGAYNEQFF. The CDR3 nucleotides are TGTGCCAGCAGCTTACTCAGGCTCGGGGGAGCCTACAATGAGCAGTTCTTC.